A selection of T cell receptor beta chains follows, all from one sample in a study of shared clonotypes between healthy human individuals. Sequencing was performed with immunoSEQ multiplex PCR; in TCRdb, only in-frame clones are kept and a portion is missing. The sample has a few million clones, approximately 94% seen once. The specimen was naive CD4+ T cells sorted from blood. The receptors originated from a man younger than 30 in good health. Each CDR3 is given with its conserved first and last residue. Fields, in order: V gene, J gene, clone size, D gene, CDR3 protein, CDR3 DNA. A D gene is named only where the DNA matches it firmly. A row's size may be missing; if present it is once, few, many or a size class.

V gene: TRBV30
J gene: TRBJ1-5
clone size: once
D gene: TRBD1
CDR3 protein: CAWSVQGEGAYQPQHF
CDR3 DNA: TGTGCCTGGAGTGTACAAGGAGAGGGGGCATATCAGCCCCAGCATTTT

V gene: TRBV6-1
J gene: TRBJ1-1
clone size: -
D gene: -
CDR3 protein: CASSEHRATEAFF
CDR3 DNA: TGTGCCAGCAGTGAACACAGGGCCACTGAAGCTTTCTTT

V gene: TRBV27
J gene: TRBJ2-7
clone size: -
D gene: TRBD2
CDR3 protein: CASREREVSYEQYF
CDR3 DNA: TGTGCCAGCAGAGAGCGGGAGGTATCCTACGAGCAGTACTTC

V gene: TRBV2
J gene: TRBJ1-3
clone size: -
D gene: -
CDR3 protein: CASREGRTGNTIYF
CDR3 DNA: TGTGCCAGCAGGGAAGGGAGGACTGGAAACACCATATATTTT

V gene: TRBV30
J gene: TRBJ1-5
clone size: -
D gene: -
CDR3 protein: CAWSIDGGGNQPQHF
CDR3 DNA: TGTGCCTGGAGTATAGATGGGGGAGGAAATCAGCCCCAGCATTTT

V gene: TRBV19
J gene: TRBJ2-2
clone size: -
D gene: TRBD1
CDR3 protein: CASNPTGVAGELFF
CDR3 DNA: TGTGCCAGTAACCCAACAGGGGTGGCCGGGGAGCTGTTTTTT

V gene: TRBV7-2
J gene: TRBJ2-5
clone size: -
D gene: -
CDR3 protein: CASSFGLQETQYF
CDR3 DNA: TGTGCCAGCAGCTTCGGACTGCAAGAGACCCAGTACTTC

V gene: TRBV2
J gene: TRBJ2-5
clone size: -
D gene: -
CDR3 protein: CASSEEVQAQYF
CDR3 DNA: TGTGCCAGCAGTGAAGAGGTTCAGGCCCAGTACTTC

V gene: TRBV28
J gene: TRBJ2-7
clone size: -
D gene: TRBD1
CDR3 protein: CASSPGQGVTSSYEQYF
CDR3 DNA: TGTGCCAGCAGTCCGGGACAGGGAGTAACAAGCTCCTACGAGCAGTACTTC

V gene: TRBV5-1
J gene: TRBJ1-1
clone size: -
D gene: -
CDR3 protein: CASSLVGDMMNTEAFF
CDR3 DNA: TGCGCCAGCAGCTTGGTAGGGGATATGATGAACACTGAAGCTTTCTTT

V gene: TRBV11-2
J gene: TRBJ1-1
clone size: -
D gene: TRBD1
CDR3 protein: CASSLGGPGGRLEAFF
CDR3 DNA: TGTGCCAGCAGCTTAGGGGGGCCAGGGGGCCGGCTTGAAGCTTTCTTT

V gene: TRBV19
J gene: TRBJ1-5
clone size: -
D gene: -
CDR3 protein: CASSKGLRRQPQHF
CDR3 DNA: TGTGCCAGTAGTAAGGGACTGAGAAGGCAGCCCCAGCATTTT

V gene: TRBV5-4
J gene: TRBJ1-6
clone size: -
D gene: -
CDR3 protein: CASSLVGGGSPLHF
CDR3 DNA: TGTGCCAGCAGCTTGGTGGGGGGCGGCTCACCCCTCCACTTT

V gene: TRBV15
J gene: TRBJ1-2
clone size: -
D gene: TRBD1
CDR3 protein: CATSGMGQGENYGYTF
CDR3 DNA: TGTGCCACCAGCGGGATGGGACAGGGGGAAAACTATGGCTACACCTTC

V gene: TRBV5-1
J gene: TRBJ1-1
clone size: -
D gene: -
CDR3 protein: CASSGTDSMWAFF
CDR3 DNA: TGCGCCAGCAGCGGGACCGACAGCATGTGGGCTTTCTTT

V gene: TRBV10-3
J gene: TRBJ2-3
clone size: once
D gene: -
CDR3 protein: CAIRVWSGAGTDTQYF
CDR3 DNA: TGTGCCATCCGGGTCTGGTCGGGGGCGGGTACAGATACGCAGTATTTT

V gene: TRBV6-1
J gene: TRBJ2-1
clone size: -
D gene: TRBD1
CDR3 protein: CASSAHRGVFINEQFF
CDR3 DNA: TGTGCCAGCAGTGCACACAGGGGCGTCTTTATCAATGAGCAGTTCTTC

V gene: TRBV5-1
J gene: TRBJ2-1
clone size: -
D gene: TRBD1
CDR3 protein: CASSKGQPSYNEQFF
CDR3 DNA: TGCGCCAGCAGCAAGGGACAGCCCTCCTACAATGAGCAGTTCTTC

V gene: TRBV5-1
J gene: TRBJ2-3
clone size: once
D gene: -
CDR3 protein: CASSPSVGVTDTQYF
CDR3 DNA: TGCGCCAGCAGCCCGAGTGTGGGAGTAACAGATACGCAGTATTTT

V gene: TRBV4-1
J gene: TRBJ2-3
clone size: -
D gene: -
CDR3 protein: CASSHLAAPSTDTQYF
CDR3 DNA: TGCGCCAGCAGCCACTTAGCGGCACCTAGCACAGATACGCAGTATTTT

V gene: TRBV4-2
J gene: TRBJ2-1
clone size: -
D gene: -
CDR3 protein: CASSQEGALGGVSYNEQFF
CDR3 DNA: TGTGCCAGCAGCCAAGAGGGGGCCTTGGGTGGGGTCTCCTACAATGAGCAGTTCTTC

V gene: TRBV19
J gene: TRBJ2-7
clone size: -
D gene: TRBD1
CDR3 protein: CASSRDRDSEQYF
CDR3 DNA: TGTGCCAGTAGTCGGGACAGGGATTCCGAGCAGTACTTC

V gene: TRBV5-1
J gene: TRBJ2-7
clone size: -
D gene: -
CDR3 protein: CASSSPPVGEQYF
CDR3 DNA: TGCGCCAGCAGCTCCCCCCCGGTAGGTGAGCAGTACTTC

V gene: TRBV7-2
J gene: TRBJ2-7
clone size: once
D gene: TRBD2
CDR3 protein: CASSSQPAGSSYEQYF
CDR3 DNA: TGTGCCAGCAGCTCTCAACCAGCGGGATCCTCCTACGAGCAGTACTTC

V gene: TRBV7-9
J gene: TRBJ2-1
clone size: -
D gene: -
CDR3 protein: CASSLGGVVSYNEQFF
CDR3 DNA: TGTGCCAGCAGCTTAGGAGGGGTGGTGTCCTACAATGAGCAGTTCTTC

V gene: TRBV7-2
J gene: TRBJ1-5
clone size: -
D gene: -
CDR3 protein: CASSLGAQPQHF
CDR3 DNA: TGTGCCAGCAGCCTAGGGGCTCAGCCCCAGCATTTT

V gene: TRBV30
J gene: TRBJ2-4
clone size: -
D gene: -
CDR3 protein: CAWSGLAKNIQYF
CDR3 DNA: TGTGCCTGGAGTGGACTAGCCAAAAACATTCAGTACTTC

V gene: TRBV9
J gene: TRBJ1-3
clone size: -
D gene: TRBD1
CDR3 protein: CASSVADGQGDSGNTIYF
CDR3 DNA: TGTGCCAGCAGCGTAGCTGACGGACAGGGGGACTCTGGAAACACCATATATTTT

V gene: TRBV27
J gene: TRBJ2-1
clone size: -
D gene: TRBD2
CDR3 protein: CASRQSGASSYNEQFF
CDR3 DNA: TGTGCCAGCAGGCAAAGCGGGGCTAGCTCCTACAATGAGCAGTTCTTC

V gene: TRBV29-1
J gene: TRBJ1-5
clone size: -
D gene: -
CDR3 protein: CSVKYSNQPQHF
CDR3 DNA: TGCAGCGTGAAGTATAGCAATCAGCCCCAGCATTTT

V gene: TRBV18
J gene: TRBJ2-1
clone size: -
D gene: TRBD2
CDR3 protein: CASSPPNGVGGRVVNEQFF
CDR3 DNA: TGTGCCAGCTCACCACCGAACGGGGTCGGCGGGAGGGTGGTAAATGAGCAGTTCTTC

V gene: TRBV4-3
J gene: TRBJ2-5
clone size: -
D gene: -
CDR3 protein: CASSQDRDLQETQYF
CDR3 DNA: TGCGCCAGCAGCCAAGATAGAGACTTACAAGAGACCCAGTACTTC

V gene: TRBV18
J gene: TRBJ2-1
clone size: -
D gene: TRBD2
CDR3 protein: CASSPQQTSGRVSYNEQFF
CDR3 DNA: TGTGCCAGCTCACCACAGCAGACTAGCGGGAGGGTATCCTACAATGAGCAGTTCTTC

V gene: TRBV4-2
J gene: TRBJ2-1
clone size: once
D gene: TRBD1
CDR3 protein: CASSQGQGSYNEQFF
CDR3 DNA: TGTGCCAGCAGCCAAGGACAGGGCTCCTACAATGAGCAGTTCTTC

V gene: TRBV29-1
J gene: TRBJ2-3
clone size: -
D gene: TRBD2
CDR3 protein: CSVGLAGVDTQYF
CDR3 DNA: TGCAGCGTGGGACTAGCGGGAGTAGATACGCAGTATTTT

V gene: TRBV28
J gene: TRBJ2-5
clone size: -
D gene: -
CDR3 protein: CASSSAGANYQETQYF
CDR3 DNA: TGTGCCAGCAGTTCCGCGGGGGCAAACTACCAAGAGACCCAGTACTTC

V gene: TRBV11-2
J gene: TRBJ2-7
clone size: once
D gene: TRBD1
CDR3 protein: CASSLPPGQGFHEQYF
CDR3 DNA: TGTGCCAGCAGCTTACCTCCGGGACAGGGATTTCACGAGCAGTACTTC

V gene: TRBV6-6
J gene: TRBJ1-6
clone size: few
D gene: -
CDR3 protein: CASSYIENSPLHF
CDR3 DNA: TGTGCCAGCAGTTACATCGAGAATTCACCCCTCCACTTT

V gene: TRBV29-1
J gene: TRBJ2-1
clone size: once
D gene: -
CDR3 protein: CSVLSGYNEQFF
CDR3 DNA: TGCAGCGTTCTTAGCGGATACAATGAGCAGTTCTTC

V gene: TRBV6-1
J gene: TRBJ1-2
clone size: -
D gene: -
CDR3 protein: CAGQGGANYGYTF
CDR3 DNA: TGTGCCGGGCAAGGGGGAGCTAACTATGGCTACACCTTC

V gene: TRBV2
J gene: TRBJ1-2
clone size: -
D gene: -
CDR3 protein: CASIYDPGDYGYTF
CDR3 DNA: TGTGCCAGCATCTATGACCCGGGGGACTATGGCTACACCTTC

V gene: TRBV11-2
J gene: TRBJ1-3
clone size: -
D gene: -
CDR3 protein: CASSPQTKNTIYF
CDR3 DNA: TGTGCCAGCAGCCCGCAAACCAAAAACACCATATATTTT

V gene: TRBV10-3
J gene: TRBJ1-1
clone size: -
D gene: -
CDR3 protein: CAISVYGVDTEAFF
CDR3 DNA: TGTGCCATCAGTGTCTATGGGGTTGACACCGAAGCTTTCTTT